The source of this T cell receptor (beta chain) is a study of T cell responses to AZD1222 COVID-19 vaccine. The assay was immunoSEQ multiplex PCR, and TCRdb's table has in-frame clones only and misses some. The table shows roughly 110,000 clones, with 80% to 95% occurring only once. V dropped 5 bases and J dropped 8; count of bases not matched to a gene: 4. The CDR3 covers 12 residues. Germline V lookup: CDR1 MDHEN, CDR2 SYDVKM. The rearrangement joins TRBV28 to TRBJ1-2, with TRBD1 identical over 8 bases. The sequences come from peripheral blood, collected 28 days after the second AZD1222 dose. The clonotype comes from an adult who received the AZD1222 COVID-19 vaccine. CDR3 protein: CASSIPGGGYTF. The CDR3 nucleotides read TGTGCCAGCAGTATTCCAGGGGGCGGCTACACCTTC.